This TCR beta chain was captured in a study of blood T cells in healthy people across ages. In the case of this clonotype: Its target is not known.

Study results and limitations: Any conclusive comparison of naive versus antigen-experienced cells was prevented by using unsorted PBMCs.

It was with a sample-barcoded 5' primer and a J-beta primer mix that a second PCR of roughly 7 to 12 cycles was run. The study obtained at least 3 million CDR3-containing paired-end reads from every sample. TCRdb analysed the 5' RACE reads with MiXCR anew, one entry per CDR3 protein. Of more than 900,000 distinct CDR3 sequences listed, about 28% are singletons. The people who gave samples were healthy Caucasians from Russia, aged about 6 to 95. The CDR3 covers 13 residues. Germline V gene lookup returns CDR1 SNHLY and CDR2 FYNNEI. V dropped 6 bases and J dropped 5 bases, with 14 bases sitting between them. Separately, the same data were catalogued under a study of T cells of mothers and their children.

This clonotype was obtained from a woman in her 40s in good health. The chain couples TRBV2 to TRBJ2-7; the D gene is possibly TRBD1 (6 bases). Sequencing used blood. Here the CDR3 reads CASRPPGVHEQYV. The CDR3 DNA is TGTGCCAGCAGGCCGCCAGGGGTCCACGAGCAGTACGTC.